This T cell receptor beta chain was sequenced for a study of T cells in Graves' hyperthyroidism and ophthalmopathy. There are 13 residues in the CDR3. The germline V gene has CDR1 SGHAT and CDR2 FQNNGV. With a duration under 2 months, the hyperthyroidism was newly diagnosed in patients aged 18 to 65. Worth noting for this clonotype: Possible read error: a much larger clone is one base away.

Authors of the study amplified TCR beta CDR3 regions from RNA transcripts. Researchers ran a first-round RT-PCR on the TCR CDR3 using the HTBI primer set. TCRdb passed the multiplex PCR reads through MiXCR, listing each CDR3 protein once. The sample has hundreds of thousands of distinct CDR3 sequences, 20% to 25% seen once. The sequence came from a man aged 50-60 years with Graves' hyperthyroidism. The sample taken for sequencing was blood. J is TRBJ2-7 and V is TRBV11-2; the D gene is possibly TRBD2 (6 bases). CDR3 DNA: TGTGCCAGCACCATCGGGAGTACCTACGAGGAGTACTTC. This codes for CASTIGSTYEEYF.